The source of this TCR beta chain is a study of blood T cells in healthy people across ages. Next came a second PCR, run for about 6 to 11 cycles, which used a sample-barcoded 5' primer along with a J-beta primer mix. TCRdb analysed the 5' RACE reads with MiXCR anew, one entry per CDR3 protein. The sample contains 790,000 or so distinct CDR3 sequences, around 50% of which appear only once. The germline V gene has CDR1 SGHTA and CDR2 FQGNSA. The CDR3 contains 14 residues. V lost 5 bases, J lost 7 bases, and 15 bases lay in between. Details on this clonotype: Its specificity is unknown.

General study findings and limits: Roughly linearly, TCR beta diversity per million T cells fell as age increased.

The sample taken for sequencing was blood. The chain is built from TRBV7-2 and TRBJ2-1; TRBD2 is a possible D gene (7 bases). This clonotype originated in a man at least 80 years old in good health. This CDR3 reads CASSGRGQLNEQFF. CDR3 DNA: TGTGCCAGCAGCGGGAGGGGACAACTGAATGAGCAGTTCTTC.